The rows below give T cell receptor beta chains drawn from one sample of a study of blood T cell repertoires in COVID-19. Measured with immunoSEQ multiplex PCR; TCRdb has only the in-frame clones, and not every one. Of 150,000 to 200,000 clones listed, about 86% were seen once; the top ten hold 9.5% to 12%. Input material: peripheral blood. The receptors shown here come from a woman aged 60-70 years with COVID-19, enrolled during active disease. The CDR3 runs from the conserved cysteine through the conserved F or W. The order of the fields is V gene, D gene, clone size, J gene, CDR3 length, CDR3 protein, CDR3 DNA. The D gene is left open where the match is weak. Clone size appears in some rows only: once, few, many, or a class for an expanded clone.

TRBV6-5	TRBD1	.	TRBJ2-7	15	CASSSPTGVLREQYF	TGTGCCAGCAGTTCCCCGACAGGGGTTTTGCGGGAGCAGTACTTC
TRBV27	TRBD1	.	TRBJ1-1	14	CASSPQGGRTEAFF	TGTGCCAGCAGTCCGCAGGGGGGACGGACTGAAGCTTTCTTT
TRBV19	.	.	TRBJ1-3	12	CASSPQGNTIYF	TGTGCCAGTAGTCCCCAGGGAAACACCATATATTTT
TRBV29-1	TRBD2	.	TRBJ2-1	14	CSVDGLAGSNEQFF	TGCAGCGTTGACGGACTAGCGGGCTCCAATGAGCAGTTCTTC
TRBV11-2	.	.	TRBJ2-1	17	CASSQTRTARSYNEQFF	TGTGCCAGCAGCCAAACCCGGACAGCGCGCTCCTACAATGAGCAGTTCTTC
TRBV2	TRBD1	.	TRBJ1-1	14	CASSPTGARTEAFF	TGTGCCAGCAGCCCTACAGGGGCAAGAACTGAAGCTTTCTTT
TRBV6-5	.	.	TRBJ1-1	13	CASSPNRNTEAFF	TGTGCCAGCAGTCCCAACAGGAACACTGAAGCTTTCTTT
TRBV10-3	TRBD2	.	TRBJ2-3	14	CAIKLAARTDTQYF	TGTGCCATCAAGCTAGCGGCTCGAACAGATACGCAGTATTTT
TRBV19	.	.	TRBJ2-7	13	CASSRTVGYEQYF	TGTGCCAGTAGCCGGACAGTGGGCTACGAGCAGTACTTC
TRBV4-3	TRBD1	.	TRBJ1-6	15	CASSQVDRVNSPLHF	TGCGCCAGCAGCCAAGTTGACAGGGTGAATTCACCCCTCCACTTT
TRBV6-5	.	.	TRBJ1-4	12	CASQGLNEKLFF	TGTGCCAGCCAGGGCCTTAATGAAAAACTGTTTTTT
TRBV29-1	.	once	TRBJ1-2	12	CSVGQNVYGYTF	TGCAGCGTTGGACAGAACGTCTATGGCTACACCTTC
TRBV19	.	.	TRBJ1-4	20	CASSIDLFRDLRATNEKLFF	TGTGCCAGTAGTATAGATCTATTCCGGGATTTAAGGGCAACTAATGAAAAACTGTTTTTT
TRBV4-2	TRBD1	.	TRBJ1-5	15	CASSHDTGVNQPQHF	TGTGCCAGCAGCCATGACACAGGGGTCAATCAGCCCCAGCATTTT